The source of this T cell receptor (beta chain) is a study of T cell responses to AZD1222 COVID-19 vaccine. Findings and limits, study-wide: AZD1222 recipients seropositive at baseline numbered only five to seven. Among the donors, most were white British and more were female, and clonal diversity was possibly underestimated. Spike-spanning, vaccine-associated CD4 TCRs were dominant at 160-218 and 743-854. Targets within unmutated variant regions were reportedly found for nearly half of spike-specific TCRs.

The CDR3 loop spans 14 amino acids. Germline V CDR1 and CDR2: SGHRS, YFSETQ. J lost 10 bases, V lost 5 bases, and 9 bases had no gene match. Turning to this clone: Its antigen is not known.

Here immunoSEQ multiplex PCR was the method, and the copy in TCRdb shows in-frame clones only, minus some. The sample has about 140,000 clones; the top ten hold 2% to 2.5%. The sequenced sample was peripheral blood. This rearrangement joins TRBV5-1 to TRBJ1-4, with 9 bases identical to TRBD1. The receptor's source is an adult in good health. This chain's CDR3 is CASSSTSTGGKLFF. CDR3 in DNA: TGCGCCAGCAGTTCGACTTCGACAGGGGGAAAACTGTTTTTT.